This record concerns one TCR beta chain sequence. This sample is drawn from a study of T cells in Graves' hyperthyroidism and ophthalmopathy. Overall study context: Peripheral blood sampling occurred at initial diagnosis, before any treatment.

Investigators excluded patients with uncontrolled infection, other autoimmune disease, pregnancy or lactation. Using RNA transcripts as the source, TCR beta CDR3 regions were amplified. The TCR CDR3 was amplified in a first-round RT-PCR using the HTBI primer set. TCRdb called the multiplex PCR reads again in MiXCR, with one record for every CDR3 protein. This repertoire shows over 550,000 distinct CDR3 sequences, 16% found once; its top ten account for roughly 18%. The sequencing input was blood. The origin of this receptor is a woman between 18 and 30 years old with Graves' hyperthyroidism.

The CDR3 sequence: CSALEEVGSSYEQYF. CDR3 coding DNA: TGCAGTGCCCTAGAGGAGGTAGGCTCTTCCTACGAGCAGTACTTC. The chain employs TRBV20-1 and TRBJ2-7; the D gene is possibly TRBD2 (5 bases). V dropped 6 bases and J dropped 1 base, with 19 bases sitting between them. CDR1 DFQATT and CDR2 SNEGSKA come from the germline V gene (reference sequence). This CDR3 region has 15 residues.